A single sample gave rise to the 5 T cell receptor delta chains below, sequenced in a study of γδ T cells in repeated Plasmodium falciparum infection. TCRdb reprocessed the multiplex PCR reads using CATT. This table holds tens of thousands of delta-chain clones, around 1.8% found once. Gammadelta T cells were flow-sorted from PBMC into Vgamma9/Vdelta2+ and Vdelta2-negative populations for bulk analysis. Material: gamma-delta T cells from blood. These receptors were collected from a pool of human donors (malaria-infected and uninfected, not separated).

This clone was seen more than once but under ten times. A read error is likely here: a far larger clone is one base away. Additional DNA sequences in this sample encode the identical CDR3. The chain couples TRDV1 to TRDJ1; D possibly corresponds to TRDD3 (6 bases). The J gene was missing in TCRdb and was found by matching the end of the DNA to germline. The CDR3 loop spans 16 amino acids. CDR1 is TSWWSYY and CDR2 is QGS in the germline V gene. The CDR3 loop is CALGANRGGNTDKLIF. CDR3 sequence (DNA): TGTGCTCTCGGGGCTAACCGGGGGGGAAACACCGATAAACTCATCTTT.

Points on this clone: A read error is the likely source, as a far larger clone sits one nucleotide away. Other DNA sequences in the sample encode the same CDR3. V gene TRDV1 combines with J gene TRDJ1; no firm D call. TCRdb is silent on the J gene; assignment here came from matching the DNA to germline. Per germline, CDR1 TSWWSYY and CDR2 QGS. There are 14 residues in the CDR3. The V end lost 3 bases, the J end lost 3 bases, and 11 bases lay between the germline ends. CDR3 protein: CALGDGTRSDKLIF. Here the CDR3 DNA reads TGTGCTCTTGGGGATGGGACCAGGTCCGATAAACTCATCTTT.

Points on this clone: Only one base separates this from a far larger clonotype, so it likely reflects a read error. This sample includes further DNA sequences coding for the same CDR3. This chain connects TRDV1 to TRDJ1, with TRDD3 matching 11 bases. Here the J gene came from matching the DNA to germline, since TCRdb omits it. The CDR3 length is 29 residues. In germline, CDR1 is TSWWSYY, CDR2 QGS. Trimming took 2 bases from V and 3 from J; bases not matched to a gene: 44. CDR3 amino acids: CALGEFIQSEPGGYFKVEPFPNVADKLIF. The CDR3 nucleotides read TGTGCTCTTGGGGAATTCATACAGTCCGAGCCTGGGGGATACTTCAAGGTCGAACCATTCCCGAATGTGGCCGATAAACTCATCTTT.

This clone showed up just a few times. This likely stems from a read error, as it lies one base from a far larger clone. Other DNA sequences within the sample encode an identical CDR3. The genes are TRDV3 and TRDJ1; 12 nucleotides match TRDD3. The V and J ends lost 1 base and 6 bases, in that order; junction bases with no gene match: 24. This CDR3 has 20 residues. Germline V gives CDR1 TVYSNPD, CDR2 GDNSRS (reference sequence). The CDR3 nucleotides read TGTGCCTTTAATATACCCGTTCCCTACTGGGGGATACAGAGCCCTTATAAACTCATCTTT. Amino acid sequence: CAFNIPVPYWGIQSPYKLIF.

In the case of this clone: A read error likely explains why the TCRdb protein, taken from a much larger clone, differs from this DNA's translation at residue 12; the protein shown is translated from the DNA. The chain employs TRDV1 and TRDJ1; 8 nucleotides agree with TRDD3. The CDR3 consists of 24 residues. V gave up 6 bases and J gave up 1 base; unmatched junction bases: 34. In germline, CDR1 is TSWWSYY, CDR2 QGS. The DNA of the CDR3 is TGTGCTCTTGGCCGATCAAAGATTCCTGCCTTCCCTCGGGGGATAGGAGGGGGCACCGATAAACTCATCTTT. Its translation: CALGRSKIPAFPRGIGGGTDKLIF.